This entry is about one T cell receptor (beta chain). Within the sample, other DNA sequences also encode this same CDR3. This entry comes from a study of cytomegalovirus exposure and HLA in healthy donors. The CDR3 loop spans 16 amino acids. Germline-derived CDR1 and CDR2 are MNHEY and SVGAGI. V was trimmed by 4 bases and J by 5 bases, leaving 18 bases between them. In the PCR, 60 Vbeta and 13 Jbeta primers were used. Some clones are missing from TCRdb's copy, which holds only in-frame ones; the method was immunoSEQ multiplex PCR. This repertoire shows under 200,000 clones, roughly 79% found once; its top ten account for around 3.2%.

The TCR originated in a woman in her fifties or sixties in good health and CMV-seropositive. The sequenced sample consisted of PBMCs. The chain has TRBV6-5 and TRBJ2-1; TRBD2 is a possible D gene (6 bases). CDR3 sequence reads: CASSSGKLAGDNEQFF. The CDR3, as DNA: TGTGCCAGCAGTTCAGGCAAACTAGCCGGGGACAATGAGCAGTTCTTC.